These 11 T cell receptor beta chains came from one sample sequenced in a study of cytomegalovirus exposure and HLA in healthy donors. TCRdb keeps only in-frame clones here, not all; method: immunoSEQ multiplex PCR. The profile shows about 98,000 clones, 87% of them singletons. The sequencing sample was made of PBMCs. The receptor set was obtained from a woman in her 30s in good health and CMV-seronegative.

V is TRBV28 and J is TRBJ2-7; D uncertain. V lost 5 bases, J lost 0 bases, and 20 bases lay in between. The CDR3 totals 17 residues. Germline lookup yields CDR1 MDHEN and CDR2 SYDVKM. The CDR3 protein is CASSPNMWAKSSYEQYF. The CDR3 DNA is TGTGCCAGCAGTCCAAATATGTGGGCGAAAAGCTCCTACGAGCAGTACTTC.

The rearrangement uses TRBV7-2 and TRBJ2-2; TRBD1 matches 8 bases. The CDR3 has 13 amino acids. Germline CDR1 is SGHTA and CDR2 is FQGNSA. V lost 8 bases to trimming and J lost 8 bases; unmatched junction nucleotides: 7. The CDR3: CASSGQGAGELFF. The DNA for the CDR3 is TGTGCCAGCTCCGGACAGGGTGCGGGGGAGCTGTTTTTT.

The chain links TRBV27 to TRBJ2-7; D possibly corresponds to TRBD2 (6 bases). CDR1 is MNHEY, CDR2 SMNVEV, per germline (reference sequence). The CDR3 is 14 amino acids. Trimming took 4 bases from V and 7 from J, leaving 17 bases between them. The CDR3, as DNA: TGTGCCAGCAGTTCGCCGGGGCCCGGGGGTGAGCAGTACTTC. It is translated as CASSSPGPGGEQYF.

This clone appeared a single time. V gene TRBV5-4 combines with J gene TRBJ2-5; 7 positions match TRBD1. The CDR3 length is 13 residues. V was pared by 5 bases and J by 5 bases, with 6 bases of the junction left unmatched. CDR1 and CDR2 from the germline V gene are SGHNT and YYREEE (reference sequence). The CDR3 loop reads CASSKGAGETQYF. The CDR3 DNA reads TGTGCCAGCAGTAAGGGGGCAGGGGAGACCCAGTACTTC. The full variable domain, its missing parts supplied by reference TRBV5-4 and TRBJ2-5, is ETGVTQSPTHLIKTRGQQVTLRCSSQSGHNTVSWYQQALGQGPQFIFQYYREEENGRGNFPPRFSGLQFPNYSSELNVNALELDDSALYLCASSKGAGETQYFGPGTRLLVL.

The rearrangement joins TRBV10-2 to TRBJ1-2; no definite D call. CDR1 and CDR2 from the germline V gene are WSHSY and SAAADI. The length of the CDR3 is 14 residues. V was clipped by 2 bases and J by 5 bases, with 12 bases between them. The CDR3 DNA sequence: TGCGCCAGCAGTGAGCGGGGATCGTGGTATGGCTACACCTTC. The encoded protein is CASSERGSWYGYTF.

CDR3 nucleotides: TGTGCCAGCAGTCCCTCCTCGGGGGGGGTCGTTGAGCAGTTCTTC. Its protein product is CASSPSSGGVVEQFF. V and J are TRBV4-2 and TRBJ2-1; the match to TRBD2 covers 8 bases. The CDR3 has 15 residues. Germline V gene sequence: CDR1 LGHNA, CDR2 YNFKEQ. Trimming took 6 bases from V and 9 from J; bases not matched to a gene: 13.

The V call is TRBV6-4, the J call TRBJ2-1; 12 bases are a match to TRBD2. CDR1 and CDR2 from the germline V gene are MRHNA and SNTAGT. The CDR3 is 16 amino acids. The V and J ends lost 5 bases and 6 bases, in that order; junction bases with no gene match: 8. CDR3 amino acids: CASSPRLAGVPNEQFF. In DNA, the CDR3 is TGTGCCAGCAGTCCGAGACTAGCGGGGGTCCCCAATGAGCAGTTCTTC.

The genes are TRBV5-1 and TRBJ2-1; 7 bases align to TRBD2. The CDR3 consists of 13 residues. The trim removed 3 bases at V and 7 bases at J, leaving 4 bases unmatched. Germline V CDR1 and CDR2: SGHRS, YFSETQ. The CDR3 protein is CASSSGGGNEQFF. The CDR3 DNA reads as TGCGCCAGCAGCTCGGGGGGTGGGAATGAGCAGTTCTTC.

The genes are TRBV18 and TRBJ1-5; D unresolved. V dropped 2 bases and J dropped 2 bases, with 7 bases sitting between them. The V gene's germline CDR1 is KGHSH and CDR2 LQKENI. CDR3 length: 14 amino acids. CDR3 in amino acids: CASSPSQGNQPQHF. CDR3 DNA sequence: TGTGCCAGCTCACCATCGCAGGGCAATCAGCCCCAGCATTTT.

J is TRBJ1-5 and V is TRBV4-1; D is unclear. Germline V gene lookup returns CDR1 MGHRA and CDR2 YSYEKL. Between the trimmed V and J ends, which lost 5 bases and 9 bases, there was a span of 20 bases. The CDR3 runs to 15 residues. This CDR3 reads CASSAGGRGIWPQHF. CDR3 nucleotides: TGCGCCAGCAGCGCCGGCGGCCGCGGAATATGGCCCCAGCATTTT.

V gene TRBV28 combines with J gene TRBJ2-5; tentatively, D is TRBD1 (6 bases). Germline CDR1 and CDR2: MDHEN and SYDVKM. V lost 4 bases, J lost 5 bases, and 8 bases lay in between. This CDR3 is 12 amino acids long. The CDR3 sequence is CASSSGDETQYF. The CDR3 DNA is TGTGCCAGCAGTTCAGGGGACGAGACCCAGTACTTC.